Below, 32 T cell receptor beta chains from the same sample are listed, as sequenced in a study of cytomegalovirus exposure and HLA in healthy donors. The study ran its PCR with 60 Vbeta and 13 Jbeta primers. Sequenced by immunoSEQ multiplex PCR; TCRdb stores in-frame clones only, minus some. The sample lists over 200,000 clones, around 89% occurring once. Sequencing was done on a sample of PBMCs. Receptors were obtained from a woman in her late teens or twenties in good health and CMV-seronegative.

V is TRBV7-8 and J is TRBJ2-1; no firm D call. The CDR3 runs to 12 residues. V shed 1 base and J shed 6 bases, with 4 bases lying between them. Germline lookup yields CDR1 SGHVS and CDR2 FQNEAQ. The CDR3 is CASSLVLNEQFF. CDR3 nucleotides: TGTGCCAGCAGCTTAGTTCTCAATGAGCAGTTCTTC.

J is TRBJ1-2 and V is TRBV19; no clear D. Trimming took 6 bases from V and 4 from J, leaving 9 bases between them. Germline V lookup: CDR1 LNHDA, CDR2 SQIVND (reference sequence). The CDR3 contains 12 residues. CDR3 bases: TGTGCCAGTAGCCTTACTAGCTATGGCTACACCTTC. Its protein product is CASSLTSYGYTF.

The chain uses TRBV6-5 and TRBJ1-2; 8 bases map to TRBD1. Trimming took 5 bases from V and 11 from J; bases not matched to a gene: 10. The CDR3 extends over 13 amino acids. Looked up from germline, CDR1 is MNHEY and CDR2 is SVGAGI. The CDR3 sequence is CASSPDRDRMYTF. CDR3 bases: TGTGCCAGCAGTCCCGACCGGGACAGGATGTACACCTTC.

The chain couples TRBV7-6 to TRBJ1-4; TRBD1 might be the D (5 bases). The germline V gene has CDR1 SGHVS and CDR2 FNYEAQ. Between the trimmed V and J ends, which lost 1 base and 7 bases, there was a span of 16 bases. The CDR3 totals 16 residues. Here the CDR3 reads CASSLGQTGFGEKLFF. The CDR3, as DNA: TGTGCCAGCAGCTTAGGACAAACAGGATTCGGTGAAAAACTGTTTTTT.

V is TRBV7-2 and J is TRBJ2-5, with 7 nucleotides matching TRBD1. The V gene's germline CDR1 is SGHTA and CDR2 FQGNSA. This CDR3 has 15 amino acids. Losses at the gene ends were 3 bases for V and 5 bases for J; bases not matched to a gene: 9. As DNA, the CDR3 is TGTGCCAGCAGCTTGGGCCCCTCGACAGGGGAGACCCAGTACTTC. As protein: CASSLGPSTGETQYF.

The chain links TRBV4-1 to TRBJ1-2; D is unclear. CDR1 and CDR2 (germline): MGHRA, YSYEKL. The CDR3 length is 14 residues. V lost 4 bases, J lost 4 bases, and 13 bases lay in between. The CDR3 nucleotides read TGCGCCAGCAGCCCAGACGAGGGTGGCTATGGCTACACCTTC. Its protein product is CASSPDEGGYGYTF.

V usage is TRBV11-2 and J usage is TRBJ2-1; TRBD2 matches 9 bases. In germline, CDR1 is SGHAT, CDR2 FQNNGV. This CDR3 spans 16 amino acids. V lost 4 bases, J lost 10 bases, and 14 bases stayed unmatched. The CDR3 region has the DNA TGTGCCAGCAGCTCAAACAACCTAGCGGGGAACCGAGAGCAGTTCTTC. This translates into CASSSNNLAGNREQFF. Supplemented by reference TRBV11-2 and TRBJ2-1, the full variable domain reads EAGVAQSPRYKIIEKRQSVAFWCNPISGHATLYWYQQILGQGPKLLIQFQNNGVVDDSQLPKDRFSAERLKGVDSTLKIQPAKLEDSAVYLCASSSNNLAGNREQFFGPGTRLTVL.

V and J are TRBV19 and TRBJ2-3; tentatively, D is TRBD2 (6 bases). This CDR3 region has 16 residues. The germline V and J ends were trimmed by 1 base and 5 bases, with 16 bases remaining between them. Germline CDR1 and CDR2: LNHDA and SQIVND (reference sequence). DNA for the CDR3: TGTGCCAGTAGTATAGCGGGGAGCGGGTTTGGAGATACGCAGTATTTT. It encodes CASSIAGSGFGDTQYF.

The V call is TRBV19, the J call TRBJ1-3; 9 positions agree with TRBD1. The CDR3 consists of 15 residues. The V gene end was trimmed by 4 bases and the J gene end by 2 bases; junction bases not matched to a gene: 3. The germline gives CDR1 LNHDA, CDR2 SQIVND (reference sequence). CDR3 sequence reads: CASSTNRGPGNTIYF. The DNA of the CDR3 is TGTGCCAGTAGTACAAACAGGGGGCCTGGAAACACCATATATTTT.

The chain recombines TRBV7-2 with TRBJ1-5; no clear D gene. The germline V gene has CDR1 SGHTA and CDR2 FQGNSA. V was shortened by 1 base and J by 1 base, with 20 bases between the two germline ends. The CDR3 is made up of 19 amino acids. CDR3 DNA sequence: TGTGCCAGCAGCTTAGTCGCAGATTACAGCCCGGGGAGCAATCAGCCCCAGCATTTT. Its translation: CASSLVADYSPGSNQPQHF.

The V call is TRBV5-8, the J call TRBJ2-7; D remains ambiguous. V was trimmed by 0 bases and J by 0 bases, leaving 10 bases between them. The CDR3 consists of 15 residues. Germline values: CDR1 SGHTS, CDR2 YDEGEE. The CDR3: CASSLVGGFSYEQYF. DNA of the CDR3: TGTGCCAGCAGCTTGGTTGGCGGTTTCTCCTACGAGCAGTACTTC.

The rearrangement links TRBV6-1 to TRBJ2-7, with 9 positions matching TRBD2. CDR1 and CDR2 (germline): MNHNS, SASEGT. V dropped 5 bases and J dropped 4; count of bases not matched to a gene: 6. The CDR3 is made up of 14 amino acids. In nucleotides, the CDR3 is TGTGCCAGCAGTCCACCCGGACTAGCGTACGAGCAGTACTTC. Protein sequence: CASSPPGLAYEQYF.

The chain's CDR3 is CSVAMGPGYEQYF. In nucleotides, the CDR3 is TGCAGCGTTGCTATGGGGCCGGGCTACGAGCAGTACTTC. V is TRBV29-1 and J is TRBJ2-7; D may be TRBD1 (5 bases). Trimming shortened V by 4 bases and J by 3 bases, and 13 bases separated the two germline ends. CDR1 and CDR2 (germline): SQVTM, ANQGSEA. The CDR3 has 13 amino acids.

This chain links TRBV10-2 with TRBJ1-1; tentative D call: TRBD1 (5 bases). Deletions cut 8 bases from V and 4 bases from J, with 14 bases between. The CDR3 totals 13 residues. Germline CDR1 is WSHSY and CDR2 is SAAADI. The CDR3 nucleotides read TGCGCCAGCGTAGATGGTAGGGGCACTGAAGCTTTCTTT. Its translation: CASVDGRGTEAFF.

CDR3 nucleotides: TGTGCCAGCAGCCCGGGATTTGGTAGCGGGATCAACTACGAGCAGTACTTC. As protein: CASSPGFGSGINYEQYF. V gene TRBV5-4 combines with J gene TRBJ2-7; 8 nucleotides align to TRBD2. Trimming removed 4 bases from V and 3 bases from J; junction bases left unmatched: 15. The CDR3 is made up of 17 amino acids. Germline V CDR1 and CDR2: SGHNT, YYREEE (reference sequence).

This clone was observed a single time. The V gene is TRBV19, the J gene TRBJ1-2; 7 nucleotides align to TRBD1. The CDR3 sequence is 14 residues long. CDR1 and CDR2 from the germline V gene are LNHDA and SQIVND (reference sequence). The junction had 6 bases not matched to a gene; V was cut back by 6 bases and J by 2 bases. Here the CDR3 DNA reads TGTGCCAGTAGCCCTTCGGACAGGAACTATGGCTACACCTTC. Translating gives CASSPSDRNYGYTF.

The chain joins TRBV5-8 to TRBJ2-5; 12 bases align to TRBD2. V lost 2 bases, J lost 5 bases, and 7 bases stayed unmatched. This CDR3 spans 16 amino acids. Germline V CDR1 and CDR2: SGHTS, YDEGEE. DNA of the CDR3: TGTGCCAGCAGCTTTGGGCTAGCGGGGGGGCAGGAGACCCAGTACTTC. Translation gives CASSFGLAGGQETQYF.

The rearrangement uses TRBV10-3 and TRBJ2-3; TRBD2 is a possible D gene (5 bases). The length of the CDR3 is 14 residues. Germline V gene lookup returns CDR1 ENHRY and CDR2 SYGVKD. Trimming cost V 4 bases and J 1 base, with 9 bases left between them. The CDR3 coding sequence is TGTGCCATCAGTGGGAGCGGCGGCACAGATACGCAGTATTTT. The encoded protein is CAISGSGGTDTQYF.

This chain connects TRBV10-3 to TRBJ1-3; 7 bases are shared with TRBD1. Losses at the gene ends were 5 bases for V and 2 bases for J; bases not matched to a gene: 3. Per germline, CDR1 ENHRY and CDR2 SYGVKD. The CDR3 spans 14 residues. The CDR3 loop is CAISLTGTGNTIYF. CDR3 DNA sequence: TGTGCCATCAGTTTGACAGGGACTGGAAACACCATATATTTT.

This clone was observed a single time. The V call is TRBV27, the J call TRBJ2-7; D possibly corresponds to TRBD1 (6 bases). There are 16 residues in the CDR3. Germline CDR1 MNHEY, CDR2 SMNVEV (reference sequence). V lost 0 bases and J lost 2, with 14 bases in between. The CDR3 region has the DNA TGTGCCAGCAGTTTATCCAGGGGAGACCAGACCTACGAGCAGTACTTC. It is translated as CASSLSRGDQTYEQYF.

The CDR3, as DNA: TGTGCCAGCAATATGGCGGGAGGCCCCACCGGGGAGCTGTTTTTT. Its translation is CASNMAGGPTGELFF. The chain combines TRBV5-6 with TRBJ2-2, with 8 bases aligning to TRBD2. V lost 6 bases and J lost 4; bases outside the gene matches: 8. Germline loops: CDR1 SGHDT, CDR2 YYEEEE. The length of the CDR3 is 15 residues.

The chain carries TRBV27 and TRBJ2-7, with 7 bases aligning to TRBD2. The CDR3 is 15 residues long. The trim removed 5 bases at V and 0 bases at J, leaving 7 bases unmatched. Germline V lookup: CDR1 MNHEY, CDR2 SMNVEV (reference sequence). The CDR3: CASSPLGTTSYEQYF. CDR3 nucleotides: TGTGCCAGCAGTCCCCTGGGGACTACCTCCTACGAGCAGTACTTC.

V usage is TRBV12-5 and J usage is TRBJ2-1; TRBD1 aligns across 7 bases. Germline V gene sequence: CDR1 LGHNT, CDR2 FRNRAP. CDR3 size: 13 residues. After removal of 5 bases from V and 5 bases from J, the junction contained 3 bases not matched to a gene. The CDR3 loop reads CASGRDSHNEQFF. The CDR3, as DNA: TGTGCTAGTGGTCGGGACAGCCACAATGAGCAGTTCTTC.

This clone was counted at least ten times. J is TRBJ1-4 and V is TRBV25-1; a weak D match, TRBD1 (5 bases). Trimming pared 2 bases from V and 1 base from J, leaving 11 bases between. The germline gives CDR1 MGHDK, CDR2 SYGVNS. This CDR3 is 16 amino acids long. CDR3 sequence: CASSENYQGTNEKLFF. Written as DNA, the CDR3 is TGTGCCAGCAGTGAAAACTATCAGGGAACTAATGAAAAACTGTTTTTT.

This chain links TRBV5-1 with TRBJ2-2; D is unclear. The CDR3 has 13 residues. Germline V lookup: CDR1 SGHRS, CDR2 YFSETQ. Trimming left V 5 bases short and J 2 bases short, with 7 bases between. The CDR3 here is CASRPTNTGELFF. The CDR3 bases are TGCGCCAGCAGGCCGACAAACACCGGGGAGCTGTTTTTT.

The rearrangement joins TRBV11-3 to TRBJ1-1, with D maybe TRBD1 (6 bases). Germline V gene data show CDR1 as SGHNT and CDR2 as YENEEA. The CDR3 spans 15 residues. Trimming took off 1 base at V and 5 bases at J, with 14 bases between the two ends. CDR3 sequence: CASSLVQGRGTEAFF. CDR3 coding DNA: TGTGCCAGCAGCTTAGTCCAGGGCAGGGGAACTGAAGCTTTCTTT. Together with reference TRBV11-3 and TRBJ1-1, the CDR3 gives the full variable domain: EAGVVQSPRYKIIEKKQPVAFWCNPISGHNTLYWYLQNLGQGPELLIRYENEEAVDDSQLPKDRFSAERLKGVDSTLKIQPAELGDSAVYLCASSLVQGRGTEAFFGQGTRLTVV.

CDR3 residues: CAPSGTPSYSNQPQHF. The CDR3 DNA is TGTGCACCATCAGGTACTCCGTCGTATAGCAATCAGCCCCAGCATTTT. The chain couples TRBV10-3 to TRBJ1-5; D is undetermined. The CDR3 sequence is 16 residues long. Looked up from germline, CDR1 is ENHRY and CDR2 is SYGVKD.

The CDR3: CASSLAGLTYEQYF. In DNA, the CDR3 is TGTGCCTCGTCCCTAGCGGGGTTGACCTACGAGCAGTACTTC. This sequence joins TRBV28 and TRBJ2-7; TRBD2 matches at 9 bases. The junction had 10 bases not matched to a gene; V was cut back by 11 bases and J by 2 bases. The germline CDR1 and CDR2 sequences are MDHEN and SYDVKM. The length of the CDR3 is 14 residues.

The chain uses TRBV30 and TRBJ1-1; no firm D call. The CDR3 has 13 amino acids. Trimming cost V 0 bases and J 1 base, with 6 bases left between them. Germline CDR1 is GTSNPN and CDR2 is SVGIG (reference sequence). The chain's CDR3 is CAWSVTENTEAFF. The CDR3 coding sequence is TGTGCCTGGAGTGTTACAGAGAACACTGAAGCTTTCTTT.

This clone was recorded a few times. CDR3 nucleotides: TGTGCCAGCTCAGGACTAGCGGGAGCCGAGCAGTACTTC. Translating gives CASSGLAGAEQYF. The rearrangement links TRBV2 to TRBJ2-7; 13 bases line up with TRBD2. Germline trimming cut 8 bases from V and 6 bases from J; bases unmatched to any gene: 4. The CDR3 length is 13 residues. Germline lookup yields CDR1 SNHLY and CDR2 FYNNEI.

This clone was seen a single time. The chain uses TRBV2 and TRBJ2-1, with 7 bases matching TRBD2. This CDR3 is built from 16 residues. V shed 3 bases and J 6 bases; nucleotides not matched to a gene: 11. The germline CDR1 and CDR2 sequences are SNHLY and FYNNEI. CDR3 residues: CASSDPRGGSINEQFF. For the CDR3, the DNA is TGTGCCAGCAGTGATCCCCGGGGAGGGTCCATCAATGAGCAGTTCTTC.

The count of this clone is one. The rearrangement uses TRBV5-6 and TRBJ1-1, with 7 bases aligning to TRBD1. V was clipped by 5 bases and J by 5 bases; unmatched bases: 12. Germline lookup yields CDR1 SGHDT and CDR2 YYEEEE. The CDR3 sequence is 15 residues long. The CDR3 sequence is CASRESDRWGTEAFF. The CDR3, as DNA: TGTGCCAGCAGAGAATCGGACAGGTGGGGGACTGAAGCTTTCTTT.